This is a list of T cell receptor beta chains from one sample in a study of control samples from healthy donors and cancer patients. TCRdb's copy holds only in-frame clones and misses some; the assay was immunoSEQ multiplex PCR. The sample has about 120,000 clones, 85% to 90% seen once. Sequenced material: PBMCs. The receptors here all came from a woman aged 50 to 65 with colorectal cancer. Both conserved end residues are part of each CDR3. The D gene is left open where the match is weak. Clone size is stated in some rows and not others, as once, few, many or a class when expanded.

J gene,D gene,V gene,clone size,CDR3 protein,CDR3 DNA
TRBJ1-1,-,TRBV10-1,-,CASSESKVGTEAFF,TGCGCCAGCAGTGAGTCGAAGGTGGGGACTGAAGCTTTCTTT
TRBJ2-5,-,TRBV13,-,CASTTGDQETQYF,TGTGCCAGCACCACGGGGGACCAAGAGACCCAGTACTTC
TRBJ2-2,TRBD1,TRBV19,-,CASRPGTGDTGELFF,TGTGCCAGCCGTCCCGGGACAGGGGACACCGGGGAGCTGTTTTTT
TRBJ1-4,-,TRBV6-5,-,CASSSEGNEKLFF,TGTGCCAGCAGTTCGGAAGGGAATGAAAAACTGTTTTTT
TRBJ1-2,TRBD1,TRBV3-1/TRBV3-2,-,CASSLGTATYYGYTF,TGTGCCAGCAGCCTAGGGACAGCCACCTACTATGGCTACACCTTC
TRBJ1-3,-,TRBV6-1,-,CASSEMGQGLISGNTIYF,TGTGCCAGCAGTGAAATGGGGCAGGGGTTAATCTCTGGAAACACCATATATTTT
TRBJ2-7,TRBD2,TRBV19,-,CASSSLGLAYEQYF,TGTGCCAGTAGTTCCCTCGGACTAGCCTACGAGCAGTACTTC
TRBJ1-2,TRBD1,TRBV30,-,CAWSTGGYFGYTF,TGTGCCTGGTCCACAGGGGGTTACTTTGGCTACACCTTC
TRBJ2-3,-,TRBV2,-,CASSSTVYGADTQYF,TGTGCCAGCAGTTCGACGGTTTATGGTGCAGATACGCAGTATTTT
TRBJ1-3,-,TRBV5-8,-,CASSLAGAVENRNTIYF,TGTGCCAGCAGCTTGGCAGGGGCAGTCGAGAATCGAAACACCATATATTTT
TRBJ2-1,-,TRBV28,-,CASSPPGRIGYEQFF,TGTGCCAGCAGTCCCCCCGGACGGATCGGCTATGAGCAGTTCTTC
TRBJ2-1,-,TRBV18,once,CASSQGDEQFF,TGTGCCAGCTCACAGGGGGATGAGCAGTTCTTC
TRBJ2-6,-,TRBV27,-,CASSFLSGANVLTF,TGTGCCAGCAGTTTCCTTTCTGGGGCCAACGTCCTGACTTTC
TRBJ1-2,-,TRBV12-3/TRBV12-4,-,CASSPAVSYGYTF,TGTGCCAGCAGTCCGGCGGTGAGCTATGGCTACACCTTC
TRBJ2-3,-,TRBV3-1/TRBV3-2,-,CASSRASSGTDTQYF,TGTGCCAGCAGCCGGGCTTCGAGTGGGACAGATACGCAGTATTTT
TRBJ1-2,-,TRBV6-5,-,CAGRLGDAGYTF,TGTGCCGGGAGGTTGGGGGACGCTGGCTACACCTTC
TRBJ2-7,-,TRBV6-5,-,CASSYRLDYEQYF,TGTGCCAGCAGTTACCGTCTAGACTACGAGCAGTACTTC
TRBJ2-5,TRBD1,TRBV19,once,CASSIGDRGETQYF,TGTGCCAGTAGTATAGGGGACAGGGGGGAGACCCAGTACTTC
TRBJ2-3,-,TRBV15,-,CATSRDRGQGTDTQYF,TGTGCCACCAGCAGAGATCGTGGGCAAGGCACAGATACGCAGTATTTT
TRBJ2-7,-,TRBV2,-,CASSESWLSYEQYF,TGTGCCAGCAGTGAATCCTGGCTTTCCTACGAGCAGTACTTC
TRBJ2-1,-,TRBV9,-,CASSVVVGALHNEQFF,TGTGCCAGCAGCGTAGTGGTGGGGGCTCTCCACAATGAGCAGTTCTTC
TRBJ2-1,TRBD1,TRBV10-3,once,CAIMIGGLSSEQFF,TGTGCCATCATGATAGGGGGCTTGTCGAGTGAGCAGTTCTTC
TRBJ2-3,-,TRBV5-6,-,CASSLLGRSTDTQYF,TGTGCCAGCAGCTTGTTGGGACGGAGCACAGATACGCAGTATTTT
TRBJ1-5,-,TRBV28,-,CASSPDLTDNQPQHF,TGTGCCAGCAGCCCAGACCTGACGGATAATCAGCCCCAGCATTTT
TRBJ1-1,TRBD1,TRBV5-8,-,CASSWTGEGTEAFF,TGTGCCAGCAGCTGGACAGGGGAGGGCACTGAAGCTTTCTTT
TRBJ1-1,-,TRBV5-8,-,CASSLASGFPEAFF,TGTGCCAGCAGCCTGGCGTCCGGGTTTCCTGAAGCTTTCTTT
TRBJ2-1,TRBD2,TRBV28,-,CASTHSGGRDNEQFF,TGTGCCAGTACACATTCTGGCGGGAGGGACAATGAGCAGTTCTTC
TRBJ1-4,TRBD1,TRBV3-1/TRBV3-2,-,CASSQLTGGAGEKLFF,TGTGCCAGCAGCCAATTAACAGGGGGCGCCGGTGAAAAACTGTTTTTT
TRBJ1-2,TRBD1,TRBV7-9,-,CASSLGGQGAKGYTF,TGTGCCAGCAGCTTAGGGGGCCAGGGGGCAAAAGGCTACACCTTC
TRBJ2-6,TRBD1,TRBV5-1,once,CASSRTGTPGANVLTF,TGCGCCAGCAGCAGGACAGGTACTCCTGGGGCCAACGTCCTGACTTTC
TRBJ2-2,TRBD2,TRBV7-9,-,CASSWYSGGYTGELFF,TGTGCCAGCAGCTGGTATAGCGGGGGATATACCGGGGAGCTGTTTTTT
TRBJ2-1,TRBD2,TRBV27,once,CASKLAGVTYNEQFF,TGTGCCAGCAAGCTAGCGGGAGTCACCTACAATGAGCAGTTCTTC
TRBJ2-1,-,TRBV15,-,CATSREKSLPYNEQFF,TGTGCCACCAGCAGGGAGAAATCTTTACCCTACAATGAGCAGTTCTTC
TRBJ2-7,TRBD1,TRBV3-1/TRBV3-2,-,CASSQDDRGRSFEQYF,TGTGCCAGCAGCCAAGATGACAGGGGGCGATCTTTCGAGCAGTACTTC
TRBJ2-5,-,TRBV7-8,-,CASSLGPGETQYF,TGTGCCAGCAGCTTGGGACCGGGTGAGACCCAGTACTTC
TRBJ1-5,-,TRBV27,once,CASRSHSNSNQPQHF,TGTGCCAGCAGATCCCACAGCAATAGCAATCAGCCCCAGCATTTT
TRBJ1-2,-,TRBV18,-,CASSPPLITYGYTF,TGTGCCAGCTCACCACCGCTGATTACCTATGGCTACACCTTC
TRBJ2-1,-,TRBV5-1,-,CASLGGSSYNEQFF,TGCGCCAGCCTTGGGGGGAGCTCCTACAATGAGCAGTTCTTC
TRBJ1-4,-,TRBV2,few,CASGRHPTNEKLFF,TGTGCCAGCGGCAGGCATCCAACTAATGAAAAACTGTTTTTT